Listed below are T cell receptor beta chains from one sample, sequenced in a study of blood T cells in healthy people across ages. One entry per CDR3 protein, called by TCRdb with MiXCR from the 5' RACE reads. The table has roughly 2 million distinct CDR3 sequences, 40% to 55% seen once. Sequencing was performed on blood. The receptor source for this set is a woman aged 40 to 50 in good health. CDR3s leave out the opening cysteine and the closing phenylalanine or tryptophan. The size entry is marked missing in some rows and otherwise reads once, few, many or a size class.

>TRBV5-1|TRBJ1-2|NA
ASSQRQGGLYGYT
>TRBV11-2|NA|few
ASSLVVRTGTTYEQY
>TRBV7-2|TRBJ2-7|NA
ATTAGSYEQY
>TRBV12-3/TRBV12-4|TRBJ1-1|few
ASSTRSFYTEAF
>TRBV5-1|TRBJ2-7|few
ASSPNRVDEQY
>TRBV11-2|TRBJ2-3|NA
ASSRSDNTDTQY
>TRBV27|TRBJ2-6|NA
ASRFGSGADVLT
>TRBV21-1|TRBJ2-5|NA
AAGDRGSRQETQY
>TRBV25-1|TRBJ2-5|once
ASSATTDWQETQY
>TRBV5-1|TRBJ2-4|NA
ASSQDSLAKNIQY
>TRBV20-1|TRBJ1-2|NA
SARSRGGQLSGYT
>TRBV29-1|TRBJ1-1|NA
SAHREHTEAF
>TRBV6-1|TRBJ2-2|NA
ASTRGDIRAGELF
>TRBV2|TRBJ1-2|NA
ASSGSGPDNYGYT
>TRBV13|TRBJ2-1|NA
ASSLEPGTGNEQF
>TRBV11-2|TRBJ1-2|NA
ASSQGQEHYGYT
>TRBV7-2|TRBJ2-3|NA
ASSLSRGHGRTQY
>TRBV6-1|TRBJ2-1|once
ASSPHWGGRRTHEQF
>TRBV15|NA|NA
ATTAVSLYNEQY
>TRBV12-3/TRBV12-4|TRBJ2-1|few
ASSFEDRAPEQF
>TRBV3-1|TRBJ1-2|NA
ASSQALDRQRGHYGYT
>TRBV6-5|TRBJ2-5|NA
ASSYRRGLAGETQY
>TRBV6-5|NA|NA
ASSLRDRNQETQF
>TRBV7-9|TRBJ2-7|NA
ASSQRGYSYEQY